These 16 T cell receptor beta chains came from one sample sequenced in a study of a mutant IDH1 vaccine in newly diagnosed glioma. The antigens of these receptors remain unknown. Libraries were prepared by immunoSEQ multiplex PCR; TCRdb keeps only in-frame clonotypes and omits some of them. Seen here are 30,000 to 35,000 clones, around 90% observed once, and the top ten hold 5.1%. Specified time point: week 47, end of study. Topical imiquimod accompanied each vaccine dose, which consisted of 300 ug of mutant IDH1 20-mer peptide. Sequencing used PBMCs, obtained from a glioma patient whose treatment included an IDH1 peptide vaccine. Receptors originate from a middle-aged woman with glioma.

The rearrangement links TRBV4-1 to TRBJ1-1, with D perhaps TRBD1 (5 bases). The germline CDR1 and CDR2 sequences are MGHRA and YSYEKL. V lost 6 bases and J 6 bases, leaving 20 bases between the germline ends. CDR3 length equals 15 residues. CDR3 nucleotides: TGCGCCAGCAGTCGGGGGGGTAGGGGCTATTCTGAAGCTTTCTTT. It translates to CASSRGGRGYSEAFF.

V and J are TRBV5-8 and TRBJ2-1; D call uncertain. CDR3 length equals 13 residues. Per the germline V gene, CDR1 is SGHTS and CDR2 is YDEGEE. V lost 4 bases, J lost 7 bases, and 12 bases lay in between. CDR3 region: CASSPVVGNEQFF. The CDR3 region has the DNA TGTGCCAGCAGCCCGGTAGTGGGAAATGAGCAGTTCTTC.

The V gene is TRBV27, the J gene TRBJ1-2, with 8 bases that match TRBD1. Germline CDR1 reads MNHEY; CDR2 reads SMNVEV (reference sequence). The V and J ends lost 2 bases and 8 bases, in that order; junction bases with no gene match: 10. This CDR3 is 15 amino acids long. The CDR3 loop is CASSLKGPRGRGYTF. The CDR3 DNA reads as TGTGCCAGCAGTTTAAAAGGTCCCAGGGGGCGCGGCTACACCTTC.

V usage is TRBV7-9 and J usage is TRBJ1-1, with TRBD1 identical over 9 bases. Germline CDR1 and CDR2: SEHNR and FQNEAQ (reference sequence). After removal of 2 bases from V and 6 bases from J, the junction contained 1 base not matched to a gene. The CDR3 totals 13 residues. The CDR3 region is CASSLTGGAEAFF. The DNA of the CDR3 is TGTGCCAGCAGCTTAACAGGGGGCGCTGAAGCTTTCTTT. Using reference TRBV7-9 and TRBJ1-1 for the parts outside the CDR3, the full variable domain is DTGVSQNPRHKITKRGQNVTFRCDPISEHNRLYWYRQTLGQGPEFLTYFQNEAQLEKSRLLSDRFSAERPKGSFSTLEIQRTEQGDSAMYLCASSLTGGAEAFFGQGTRLTVV.

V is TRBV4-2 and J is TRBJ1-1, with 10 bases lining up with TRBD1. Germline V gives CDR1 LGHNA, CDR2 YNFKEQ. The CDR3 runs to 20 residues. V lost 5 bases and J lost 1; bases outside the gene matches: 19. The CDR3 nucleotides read TGTGCCAGCAGCTTCGGACAGGGGGATCCTCAGGTTTTTGCGAACACTGAAGCTTTCTTT. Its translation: CASSFGQGDPQVFANTEAFF.

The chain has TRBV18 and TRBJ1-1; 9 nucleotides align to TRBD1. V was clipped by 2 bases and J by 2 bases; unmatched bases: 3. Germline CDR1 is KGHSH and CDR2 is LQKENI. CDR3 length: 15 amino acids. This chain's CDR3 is CASSPGTGTNTEAFF. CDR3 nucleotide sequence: TGTGCCAGCTCACCAGGGACAGGGACCAACACTGAAGCTTTCTTT.

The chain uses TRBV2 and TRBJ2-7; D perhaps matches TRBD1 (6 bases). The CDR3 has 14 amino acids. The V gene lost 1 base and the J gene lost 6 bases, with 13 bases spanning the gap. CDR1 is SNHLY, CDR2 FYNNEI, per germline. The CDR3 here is CASSEERGIVEQYF. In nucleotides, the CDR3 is TGTGCCAGCAGTGAAGAAAGGGGGATTGTCGAGCAGTACTTC.

CDR3 bases: TGTGCCAGCATAACTCCGGGCATAACTTTCTTT. Translation gives CASITPGITFF. The chain combines TRBV2 with TRBJ1-1; D remains ambiguous. Germline CDR1 SNHLY, CDR2 FYNNEI. Trimming took 7 bases from V and 12 from J, leaving 15 bases between them. The CDR3 is 11 residues long.

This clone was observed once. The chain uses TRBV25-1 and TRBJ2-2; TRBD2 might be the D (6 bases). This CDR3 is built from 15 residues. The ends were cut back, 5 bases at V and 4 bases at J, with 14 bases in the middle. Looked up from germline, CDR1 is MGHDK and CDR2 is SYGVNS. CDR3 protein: CASSRGGEGTGELFF. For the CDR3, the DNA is TGTGCCAGCAGTAGGGGAGGAGAGGGCACCGGGGAGCTGTTTTTT.

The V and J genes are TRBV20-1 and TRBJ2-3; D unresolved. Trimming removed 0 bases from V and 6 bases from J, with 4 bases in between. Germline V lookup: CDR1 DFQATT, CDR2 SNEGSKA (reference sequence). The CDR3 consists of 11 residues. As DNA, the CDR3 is TGCAGTGCTAGAGAGGGCGATACGCAGTATTTT. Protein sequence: CSAREGDTQYF.

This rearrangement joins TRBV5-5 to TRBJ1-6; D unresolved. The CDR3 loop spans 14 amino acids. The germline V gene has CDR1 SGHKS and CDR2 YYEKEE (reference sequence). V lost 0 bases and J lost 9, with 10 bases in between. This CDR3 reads CASSLGSGSSPLHF. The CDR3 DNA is TGTGCCAGCAGCTTGGGTTCCGGGAGTTCACCCCTCCACTTT.

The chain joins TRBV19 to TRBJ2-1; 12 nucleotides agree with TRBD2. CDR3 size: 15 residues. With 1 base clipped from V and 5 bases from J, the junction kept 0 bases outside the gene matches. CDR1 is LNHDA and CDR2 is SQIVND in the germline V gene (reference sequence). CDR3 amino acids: CASSIGLAGDNEQFF. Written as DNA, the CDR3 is TGTGCCAGTAGTATAGGACTAGCGGGAGACAATGAGCAGTTCTTC.

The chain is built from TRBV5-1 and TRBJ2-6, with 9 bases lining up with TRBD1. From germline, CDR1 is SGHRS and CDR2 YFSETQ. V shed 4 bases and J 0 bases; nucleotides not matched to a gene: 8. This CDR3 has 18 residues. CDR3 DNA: TGCGCCAGCAGCCCGAATACAGGGGGCGTCTCTGGGGCCAACGTCCTGACTTTC. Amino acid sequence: CASSPNTGGVSGANVLTF. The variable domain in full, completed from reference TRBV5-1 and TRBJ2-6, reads KAGVTQTPRYLIKTRGQQVTLSCSPISGHRSVSWYQQTPGQGLQFLFEYFSETQRNKGNFPGRFSGRQFSNSRSEMNVSTLELGDSALYLCASSPNTGGVSGANVLTFGAGSRLTVL.

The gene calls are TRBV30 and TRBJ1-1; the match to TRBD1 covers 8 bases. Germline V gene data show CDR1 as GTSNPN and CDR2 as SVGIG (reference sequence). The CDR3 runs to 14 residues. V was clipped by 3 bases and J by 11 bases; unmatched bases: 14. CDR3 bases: TGTGCCTGGAGGACCCCCGGGACAGGAGTTTCGGCTTTCTTT. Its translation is CAWRTPGTGVSAFF. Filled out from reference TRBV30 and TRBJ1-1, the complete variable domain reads SQTIHQWPATLVQPVGSPLSLECTVEGTSNPNLYWYRQAAGRGLQLLFYSVGIGQISSEVPQNLSASRPQDRQFILSSKKLLLSDSGFYLCAWRTPGTGVSAFFGQGTRLTVV.

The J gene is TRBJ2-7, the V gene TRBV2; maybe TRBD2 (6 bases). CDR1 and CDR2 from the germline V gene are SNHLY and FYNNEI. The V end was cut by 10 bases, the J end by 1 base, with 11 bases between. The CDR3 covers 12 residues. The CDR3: CATRAGSYEQYF. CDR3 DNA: TGTGCCACCCGTGCGGGGTCCTACGAGCAGTACTTC.

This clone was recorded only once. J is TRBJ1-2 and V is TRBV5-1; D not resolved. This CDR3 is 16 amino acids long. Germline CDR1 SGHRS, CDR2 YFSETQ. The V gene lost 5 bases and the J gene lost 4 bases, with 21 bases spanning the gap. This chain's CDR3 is CASRPRTDLRGYGYTF. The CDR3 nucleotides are TGCGCCAGCAGGCCGAGGACGGACCTGCGAGGCTATGGCTACACCTTC.